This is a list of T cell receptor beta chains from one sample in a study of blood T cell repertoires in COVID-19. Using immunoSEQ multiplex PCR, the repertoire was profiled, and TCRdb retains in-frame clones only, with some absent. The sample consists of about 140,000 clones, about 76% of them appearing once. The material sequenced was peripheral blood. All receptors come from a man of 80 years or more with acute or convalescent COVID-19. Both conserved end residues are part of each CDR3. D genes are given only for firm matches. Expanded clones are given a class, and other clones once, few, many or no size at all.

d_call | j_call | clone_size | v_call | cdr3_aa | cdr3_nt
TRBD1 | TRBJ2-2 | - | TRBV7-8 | CASSYRQGGELFF | TGTGCCAGCAGCTACCGACAGGGCGGGGAGCTGTTTTTT
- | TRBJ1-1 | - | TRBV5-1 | CASSLNGGLDTEAFF | TGCGCCAGCAGCTTGAATGGGGGGTTGGACACTGAAGCTTTCTTT
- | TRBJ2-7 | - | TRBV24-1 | CATSDWRGKPHEQYF | TGTGCCACCAGTGATTGGAGGGGAAAACCCCACGAGCAGTACTTC
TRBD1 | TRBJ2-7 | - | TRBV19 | CASSIVGTGPLEQYF | TGTGCCAGTAGTATAGTTGGGACAGGACCTTTGGAGCAGTACTTC
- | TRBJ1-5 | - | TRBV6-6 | CASGSPYSNQPQHF | TGTGCCAGCGGTTCCCCCTATAGCAATCAGCCCCAGCATTTT
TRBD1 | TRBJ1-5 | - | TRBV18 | CASSSGTGEGTQHF | TGTGCCAGCTCATCGGGGACAGGTGAAGGGACCCAGCATTTT
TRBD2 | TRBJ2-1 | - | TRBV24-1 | CATSDPAGGPHEQFF | TGTGCCACCAGTGATCCGGCGGGGGGGCCGCATGAGCAGTTCTTC
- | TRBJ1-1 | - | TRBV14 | CASSQARNMNTEAFF | TGTGCCAGCAGCCAAGCTAGAAACATGAACACTGAAGCTTTCTTT
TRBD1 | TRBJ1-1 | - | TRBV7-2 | CASSQHSFSTGVTEAFF | TGTGCCAGCAGCCAACACAGCTTCTCGACAGGGGTCACTGAAGCTTTCTTT
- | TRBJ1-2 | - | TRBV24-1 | CATSDTGNYGYTF | TGTGCCACCAGTGATACAGGGAACTATGGCTACACCTTC
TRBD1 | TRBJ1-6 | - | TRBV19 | CASKMGTGNSPLHF | TGTGCCAGTAAGATGGGGACAGGGAATTCACCCCTCCACTTT
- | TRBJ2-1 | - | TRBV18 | CASSSQGSSYNEQFF | TGTGCCAGCTCATCGCAGGGGAGCTCCTACAATGAGCAGTTCTTC
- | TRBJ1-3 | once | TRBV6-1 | CASSERGVSGNTIYF | TGTGCCAGCAGTGAACGGGGGGTCTCTGGAAACACCATATATTTT
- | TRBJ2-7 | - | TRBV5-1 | CASSPRTSGSYEQYF | TGCGCCAGCAGCCCCCGAACATCAGGCTCCTACGAGCAGTACTTC
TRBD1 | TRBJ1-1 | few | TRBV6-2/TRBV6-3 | CASSMTGASTEAFF | TGTGCCAGCAGTATGACAGGGGCGAGCACTGAAGCTTTCTTT
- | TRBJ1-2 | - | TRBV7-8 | CASSLLQGNYGYTF | TGTGCCAGCAGCTTATTGCAGGGGAACTATGGCTACACCTTC
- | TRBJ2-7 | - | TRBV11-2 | CASSLRQPYEQYF | TGTGCCAGCAGCTTGAGGCAACCCTACGAGCAGTACTTC
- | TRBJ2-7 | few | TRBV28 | CASSQHSDSYEQYF | TGTGCCAGCAGTCAACACTCAGACAGTTACGAGCAGTACTTC
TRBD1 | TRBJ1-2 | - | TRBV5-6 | CASSTEDREGYTF | TGTGCCAGCAGCACCGAGGACAGGGAAGGCTACACCTTC
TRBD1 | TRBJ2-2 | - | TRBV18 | CASSRGQPGGELFF | TGTGCCAGCTCACGGGGACAGCCAGGAGGGGAGCTGTTTTTT
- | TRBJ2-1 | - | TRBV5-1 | CASRETGRYTDEQFF | TGCGCCAGCAGGGAGACGGGGAGGTATACCGATGAGCAGTTCTTC
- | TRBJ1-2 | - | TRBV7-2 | CASSLGFFQGYTF | TGTGCCAGCAGCTTAGGGTTTTTCCAGGGCTACACCTTC
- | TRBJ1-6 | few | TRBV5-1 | CASSLAPSRERDSPLHF | TGCGCCAGCAGCTTGGCGCCCAGCAGGGAGCGGGATTCACCCCTCCACTTT
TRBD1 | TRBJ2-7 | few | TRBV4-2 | CASSPLTGEGSYEQYF | TGTGCCAGCAGCCCCTTGACAGGGGAAGGCTCCTACGAGCAGTACTTC
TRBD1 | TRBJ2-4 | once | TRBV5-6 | CASTPRDRVNIQYF | TGTGCCAGCACCCCGCGGGACAGGGTAAACATTCAGTACTTC
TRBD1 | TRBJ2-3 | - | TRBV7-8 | CASSFGQGITDTQYF | TGTGCCAGCAGCTTCGGACAGGGGATCACAGATACGCAGTATTTT
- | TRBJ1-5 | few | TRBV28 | CASSYIGGYSNQPQHF | TGTGCCAGCAGTTATATCGGGGGGTATAGCAATCAGCCCCAGCATTTT
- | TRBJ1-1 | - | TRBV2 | CASRPRGPNTEAFF | TGTGCCAGCAGACCCAGGGGCCCGAACACTGAAGCTTTCTTT
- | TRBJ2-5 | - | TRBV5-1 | CASSSVLGPQETQYF | TGCGCCAGCAGCTCGGTCCTGGGCCCCCAAGAGACCCAGTACTTC
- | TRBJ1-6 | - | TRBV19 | CASSVPRGTPLHF | TGTGCCAGTAGTGTCCCCCGTGGGACACCTCTCCACTTT
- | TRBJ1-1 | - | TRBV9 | CASSVTGTENTEAFF | TGTGCCAGCAGCGTAACGGGAACAGAGAACACTGAAGCTTTCTTT
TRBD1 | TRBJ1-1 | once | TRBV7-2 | CASSVGQGETEAFF | TGTGCCAGCAGCGTCGGACAGGGGGAGACTGAAGCTTTCTTT
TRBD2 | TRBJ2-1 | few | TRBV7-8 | CASSLAGGTEQFF | TGTGCCAGCAGCCTAGCGGGGGGGACGGAGCAGTTCTTC
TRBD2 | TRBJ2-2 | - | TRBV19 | CASSIAGANTGELFF | TGTGCCAGTAGTATTGCGGGGGCGAACACCGGGGAGCTGTTTTTT
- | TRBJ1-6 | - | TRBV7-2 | CASSLGTELINSPLHF | TGTGCCAGCAGCTTAGGGACAGAACTTATTAATTCACCCCTCCACTTT
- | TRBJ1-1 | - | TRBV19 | CASTMGQGGGEAFF | TGTGCCAGTACCATGGGACAAGGGGGTGGTGAAGCTTTCTTT
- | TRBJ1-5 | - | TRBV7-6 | CASSLGRDQPQHF | TGTGCCAGCAGCTTAGGGAGGGATCAGCCCCAGCATTTT
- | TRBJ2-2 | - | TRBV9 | CASSSYGGAGELFF | TGTGCCAGCAGCTCATACGGCGGGGCCGGGGAGCTGTTTTTT
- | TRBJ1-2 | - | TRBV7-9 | CASSSLKAVLGYTF | TGTGCCAGCAGCTCTTTAAAGGCGGTTCTCGGCTACACCTTC
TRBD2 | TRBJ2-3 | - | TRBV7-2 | CASSLGLAGGADTQYF | TGTGCCAGCAGCTTAGGTCTAGCGGGGGGGGCAGATACGCAGTATTTT
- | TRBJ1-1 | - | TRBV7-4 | CASSLPQNHQNTEAFF | TGTGCCAGCAGCTTACCGCAGAATCACCAGAACACTGAAGCTTTCTTT